The clone carrying this T cell receptor (beta chain) was seen a few times. No antigen is known for it. Germline-derived CDR1 and CDR2 are SGHKS and YYEKEE (reference sequence). The CDR3 has 17 residues. With 0 bases removed from V and 3 bases from J, the gap between germline ends came to 19 bases. This entry belongs to a study of CD8 T cells in ankylosing spondylitis. General study results and limits: The authors reported significant enrichment of disease-linked clones in matched ankylosing spondylitis synovial fluid. Blood of patients with ankylosing spondylitis appeared to be characterized by a TCR beta motif of several highly homologous variants.

TCRdb used MiXCR to reprocess the 5' RACE reads, holding one entry per CDR3 protein. Counted here are 700,000 or so distinct CDR3 sequences, 15% to 20% occurring once; the ten biggest clones make up around 19%. The sequenced sample was blood, either unsorted or a sorted T cell fraction (not recorded which). The clonotype was recovered from a male donor with ankylosing spondylitis. This rearrangement joins TRBV5-5 to TRBJ2-7; possible D gene TRBD1, 5 bases. CDR3 loop: CASSLGQGFLPIYEQYF. In nucleotides, the CDR3 is TGTGCCAGCAGCTTGGGGCAGGGTTTCCTTCCTATCTACGAGCAGTACTTC. The full variable domain, rest sourced from reference TRBV5-5 and TRBJ2-7, is DAGVTQSPTHLIKTRGQQVTLRCSPISGHKSVSWYQQVLGQGPQFIFQYYEKEERGRGNFPDRFSARQFPNYSSELNVNALLLGDSALYLCASSLGQGFLPIYEQYFGPGTRLTVT.